Sequencing of this T cell receptor (beta chain) was carried out in a study of cytomegalovirus exposure and HLA in healthy donors. Whole-study results and caveats: Rarity marked most TCR sequences, yet some public TCRs occurred in many donors. Specificity of a few CMV-associated chains for CMV antigens was verified in vitro. Reports state that TCR beta sequences accurately predicted most subjects' HLA-A and HLA-B alleles.

Unmatched junction bases numbered 6, after V lost 5 bases and J lost 5 bases. The CDR3 runs to 14 residues. Germline-derived CDR1 and CDR2 are SQVTM and ANQGSEA. Of note for this clone: What it binds is unknown.

PCR primers comprised 60 Vbeta and 13 Jbeta primers. Study processing details: Later analysis identified 80 million to 85 million unique TCR beta chains, 10 million to 12 million shared. Assay: immunoSEQ multiplex PCR; the TCRdb copy retains only in-frame clones and omits some. The V and J calls and clone size come from that table; D and trimming were worked out from the DNA. The repertoire consists of 200,000 to 250,000 clones, with 76% occurring once and the leading ten covering about 0.63%. This sequence was found in a young man in good health and CMV-seronegative. The V and J genes are TRBV29-1 and TRBJ2-7; 13 bases fit TRBD2. Specimen: PBMCs. The DNA of the CDR3 is TGCAGCGTTACGTTACTAGCGGGAGGGAACGAGCAGTACTTC. This gives the protein CSVTLLAGGNEQYF.